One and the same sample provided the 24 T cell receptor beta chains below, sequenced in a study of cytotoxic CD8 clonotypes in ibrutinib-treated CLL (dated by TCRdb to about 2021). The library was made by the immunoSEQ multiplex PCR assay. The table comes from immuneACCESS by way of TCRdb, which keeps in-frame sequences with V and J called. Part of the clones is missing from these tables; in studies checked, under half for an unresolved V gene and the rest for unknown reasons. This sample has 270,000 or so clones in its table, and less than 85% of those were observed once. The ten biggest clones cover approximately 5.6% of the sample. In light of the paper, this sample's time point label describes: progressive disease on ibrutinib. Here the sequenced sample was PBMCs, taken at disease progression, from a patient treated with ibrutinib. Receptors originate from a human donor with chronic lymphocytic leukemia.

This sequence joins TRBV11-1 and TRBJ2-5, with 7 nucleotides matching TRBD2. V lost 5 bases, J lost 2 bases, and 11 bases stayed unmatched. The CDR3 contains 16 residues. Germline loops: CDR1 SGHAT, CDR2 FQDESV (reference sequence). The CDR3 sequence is CASSPWEGILQETQYF. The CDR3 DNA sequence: TGTGCCAGCAGCCCCTGGGAGGGGATTCTTCAAGAGACCCAGTACTTC.

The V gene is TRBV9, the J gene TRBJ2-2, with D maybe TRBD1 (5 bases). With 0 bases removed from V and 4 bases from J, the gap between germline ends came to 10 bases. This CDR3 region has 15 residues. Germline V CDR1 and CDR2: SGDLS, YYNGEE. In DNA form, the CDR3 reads TGTGCCAGCAGCGTAGACAGGCCCATCACCGGGGAGCTGTTTTTT. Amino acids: CASSVDRPITGELFF. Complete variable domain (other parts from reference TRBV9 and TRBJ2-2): DSGVTQTPKHLITATGQRVTLRCSPRSGDLSVYWYQQSLDQGLQFLIQYYNGEERAKGNILERFSAQQFPDLHSELNLSSLELGDSALYFCASSVDRPITGELFFGEGSRLTVL.

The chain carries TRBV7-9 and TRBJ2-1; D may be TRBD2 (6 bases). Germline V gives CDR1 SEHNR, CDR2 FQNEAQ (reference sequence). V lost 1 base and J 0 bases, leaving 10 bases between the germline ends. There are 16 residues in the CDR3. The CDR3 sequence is CASSLVYGSSYNEQFF. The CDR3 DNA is TGTGCCAGCAGCTTAGTCTACGGGAGCTCCTACAATGAGCAGTTCTTC.

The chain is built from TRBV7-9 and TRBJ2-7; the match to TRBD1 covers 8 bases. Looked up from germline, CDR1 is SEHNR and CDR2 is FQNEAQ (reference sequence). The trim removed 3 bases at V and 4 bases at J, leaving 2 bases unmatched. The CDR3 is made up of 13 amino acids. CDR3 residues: CASSLGQVYEQYF. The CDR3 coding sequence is TGTGCCAGCAGCTTGGGACAGGTATACGAGCAGTACTTC.

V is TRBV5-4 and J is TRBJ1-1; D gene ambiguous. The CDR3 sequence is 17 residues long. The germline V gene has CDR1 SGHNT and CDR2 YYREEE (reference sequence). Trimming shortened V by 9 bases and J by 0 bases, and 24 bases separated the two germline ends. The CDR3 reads CATKPGELARMNTEAFF. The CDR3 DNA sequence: TGTGCCACCAAGCCCGGGGAGTTGGCTCGTATGAACACTGAAGCTTTCTTT.

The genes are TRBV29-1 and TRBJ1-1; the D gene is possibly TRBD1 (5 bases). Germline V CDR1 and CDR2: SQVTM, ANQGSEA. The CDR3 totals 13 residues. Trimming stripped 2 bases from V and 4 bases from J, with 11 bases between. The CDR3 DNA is TGCAGCGTTGAATTCTGGGGACTCACTGAAGCTTTCTTT. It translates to CSVEFWGLTEAFF.

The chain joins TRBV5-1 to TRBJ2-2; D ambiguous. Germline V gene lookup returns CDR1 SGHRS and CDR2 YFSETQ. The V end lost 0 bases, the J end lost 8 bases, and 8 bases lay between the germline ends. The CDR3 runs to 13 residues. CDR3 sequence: CASSLEGSGELFF. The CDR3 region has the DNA TGCGCCAGCAGCTTGGAGGGTTCAGGGGAGCTGTTTTTT.

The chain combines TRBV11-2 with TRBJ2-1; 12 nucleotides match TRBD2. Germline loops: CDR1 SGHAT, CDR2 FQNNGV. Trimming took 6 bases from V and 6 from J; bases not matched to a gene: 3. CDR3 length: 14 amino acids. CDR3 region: CASRLTSGSNEQFF. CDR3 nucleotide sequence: TGTGCCAGCAGGTTGACTAGCGGGAGCAATGAGCAGTTCTTC. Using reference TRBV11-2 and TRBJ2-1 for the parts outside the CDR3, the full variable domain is EAGVAQSPRYKIIEKRQSVAFWCNPISGHATLYWYQQILGQGPKLLIQFQNNGVVDDSQLPKDRFSAERLKGVDSTLKIQPAKLEDSAVYLCASRLTSGSNEQFFGPGTRLTVL.

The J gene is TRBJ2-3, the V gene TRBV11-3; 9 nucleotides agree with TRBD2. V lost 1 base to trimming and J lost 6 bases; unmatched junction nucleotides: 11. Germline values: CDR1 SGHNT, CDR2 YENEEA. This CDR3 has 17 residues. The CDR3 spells CASSLGGGAARRDTQYF. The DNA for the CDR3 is TGTGCCAGCAGCTTAGGCGGGGGGGCCGCTCGGCGGGATACGCAGTATTTT.

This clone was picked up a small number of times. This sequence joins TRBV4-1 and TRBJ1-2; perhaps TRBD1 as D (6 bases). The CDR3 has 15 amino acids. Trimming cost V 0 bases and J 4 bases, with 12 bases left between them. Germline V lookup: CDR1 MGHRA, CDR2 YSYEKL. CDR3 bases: TGCGCCAGCAGCCAAGAAGAGGGGGTTAGCTATGGCTACACCTTC. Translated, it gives CASSQEEGVSYGYTF.

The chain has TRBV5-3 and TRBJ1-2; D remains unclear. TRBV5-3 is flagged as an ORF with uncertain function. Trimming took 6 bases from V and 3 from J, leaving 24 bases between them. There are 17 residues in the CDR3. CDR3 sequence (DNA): TGTGCCAGAACAAGACATATCCTTCCCTTGGCGTACTATGGCTACACCTTC. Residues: CARTRHILPLAYYGYTF.

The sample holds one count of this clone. Written as DNA, the CDR3 is TGTGCCAGCAGCTGGGGAGGGACCGCGTCGAGCTCACCCCTCCACTTT. This codes for CASSWGGTASSSPLHF. The rearrangement joins TRBV5-6 to TRBJ1-6, with a weak D call TRBD1 (5 bases). CDR1 and CDR2 (germline): SGHDT, YYEEEE. Trimming shortened V by 3 bases and J by 10 bases, and 20 bases separated the two germline ends. The CDR3 length is 16 residues. The full variable domain, in which reference TRBV5-6 and TRBJ1-6 provide the parts outside the CDR3, is DAGVTQSPTHLIKTRGQQVTLRCSPKSGHDTVSWYQQALGQGPQFIFQYYEEEERQRGNFPDRFSGHQFPNYSSELNVNALLLGDSALYLCASSWGGTASSSPLHFGNGTRLTVT.

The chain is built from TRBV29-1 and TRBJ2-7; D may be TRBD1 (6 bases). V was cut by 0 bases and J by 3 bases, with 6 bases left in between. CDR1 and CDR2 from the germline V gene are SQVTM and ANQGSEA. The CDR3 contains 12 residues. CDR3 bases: TGCAGCGTTGAAGAACAGGGCTACGAGCAGTACTTC. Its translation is CSVEEQGYEQYF.

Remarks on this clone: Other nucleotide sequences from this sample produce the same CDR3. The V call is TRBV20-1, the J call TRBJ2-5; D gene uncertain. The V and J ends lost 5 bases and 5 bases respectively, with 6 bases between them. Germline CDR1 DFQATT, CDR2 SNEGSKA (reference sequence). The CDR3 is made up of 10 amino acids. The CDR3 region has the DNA TGCAGTGCTCTTAGCGAGACCCAGTACTTC. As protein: CSALSETQYF.

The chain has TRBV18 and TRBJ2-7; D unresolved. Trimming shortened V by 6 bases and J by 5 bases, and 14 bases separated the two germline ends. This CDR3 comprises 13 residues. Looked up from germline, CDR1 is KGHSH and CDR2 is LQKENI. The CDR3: CASSGPVAHEQYF. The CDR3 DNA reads TGTGCCAGCTCCGGCCCGGTAGCACACGAGCAGTACTTC.

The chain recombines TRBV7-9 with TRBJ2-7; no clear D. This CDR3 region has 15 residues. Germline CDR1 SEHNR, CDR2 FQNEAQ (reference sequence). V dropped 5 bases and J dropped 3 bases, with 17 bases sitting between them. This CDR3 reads CASSPHGRASYEQYF. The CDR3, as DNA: TGTGCCAGCAGCCCTCATGGTAGGGCCAGCTACGAGCAGTACTTC.

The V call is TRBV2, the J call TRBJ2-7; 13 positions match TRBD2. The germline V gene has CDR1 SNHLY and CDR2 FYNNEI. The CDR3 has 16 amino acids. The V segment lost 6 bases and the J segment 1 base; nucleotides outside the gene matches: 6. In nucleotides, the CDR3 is TGTGCCAGCAGGCCAACTAGCGGGGGGGCTTCCTACGAGCAGTACTTC. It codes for CASRPTSGGASYEQYF.

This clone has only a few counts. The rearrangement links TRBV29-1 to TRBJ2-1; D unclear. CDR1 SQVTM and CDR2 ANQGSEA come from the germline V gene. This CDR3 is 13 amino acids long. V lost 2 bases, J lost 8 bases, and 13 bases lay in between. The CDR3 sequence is CSVERQSGDEQFF. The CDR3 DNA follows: TGCAGCGTTGAAAGACAATCCGGCGATGAGCAGTTCTTC.

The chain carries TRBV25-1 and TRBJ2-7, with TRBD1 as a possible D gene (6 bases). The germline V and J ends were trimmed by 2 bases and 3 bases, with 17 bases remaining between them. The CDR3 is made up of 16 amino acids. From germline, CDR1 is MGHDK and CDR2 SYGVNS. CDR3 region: CASSERTALTSYEQYF. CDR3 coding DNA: TGTGCCAGCAGTGAAAGGACAGCCCTCACGAGCTACGAGCAGTACTTC.

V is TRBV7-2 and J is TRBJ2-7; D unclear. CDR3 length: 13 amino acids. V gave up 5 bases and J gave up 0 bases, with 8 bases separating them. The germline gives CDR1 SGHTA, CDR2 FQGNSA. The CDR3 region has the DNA TGTGCCAGCAGCCTGACTTACTCCTACGAGCAGTACTTC. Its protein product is CASSLTYSYEQYF.

The CDR3 spells CASSPTSGRAYNEQFF. CDR3 in DNA: TGTGCCAGCAGCCCAACTAGCGGGAGGGCTTACAATGAGCAGTTCTTC. This sequence joins TRBV9 and TRBJ2-1, with TRBD2 matching over 13 bases. V dropped 4 bases and J dropped 4; count of bases not matched to a gene: 5. The germline gives CDR1 SGDLS, CDR2 YYNGEE. The CDR3 sequence is 16 residues long.

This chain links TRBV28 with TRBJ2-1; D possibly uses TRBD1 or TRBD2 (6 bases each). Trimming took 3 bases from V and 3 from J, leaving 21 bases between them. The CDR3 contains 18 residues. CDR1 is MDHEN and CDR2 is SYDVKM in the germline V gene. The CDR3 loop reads CASSFPPGGGGLYNEQFF. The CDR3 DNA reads TGTGCCAGCAGTTTTCCCCCTGGAGGGGGAGGCCTCTACAATGAGCAGTTCTTC. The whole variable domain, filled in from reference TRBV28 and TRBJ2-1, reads DVKVTQSSRYLVKRTGEKVFLECVQDMDHENMFWYRQDPGLGLRLIYFSYDVKMKEKGDIPEGYSVSREKKERFSLILESASTNQTSMYLCASSFPPGGGGLYNEQFFGPGTRLTVL.

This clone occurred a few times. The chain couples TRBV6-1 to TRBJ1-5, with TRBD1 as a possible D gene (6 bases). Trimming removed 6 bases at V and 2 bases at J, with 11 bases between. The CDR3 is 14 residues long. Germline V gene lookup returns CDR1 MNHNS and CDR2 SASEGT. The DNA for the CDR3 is TGTGCCAGCAGGGGATACAGGGGCAATCAGCCCCAGCATTTT. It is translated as CASRGYRGNQPQHF.

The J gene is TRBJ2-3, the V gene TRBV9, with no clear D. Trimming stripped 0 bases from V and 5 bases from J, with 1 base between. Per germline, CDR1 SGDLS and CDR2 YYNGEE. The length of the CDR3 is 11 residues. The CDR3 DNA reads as TGTGCCAGCAGCGTAGAAGATACGCAGTATTTT. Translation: CASSVEDTQYF.